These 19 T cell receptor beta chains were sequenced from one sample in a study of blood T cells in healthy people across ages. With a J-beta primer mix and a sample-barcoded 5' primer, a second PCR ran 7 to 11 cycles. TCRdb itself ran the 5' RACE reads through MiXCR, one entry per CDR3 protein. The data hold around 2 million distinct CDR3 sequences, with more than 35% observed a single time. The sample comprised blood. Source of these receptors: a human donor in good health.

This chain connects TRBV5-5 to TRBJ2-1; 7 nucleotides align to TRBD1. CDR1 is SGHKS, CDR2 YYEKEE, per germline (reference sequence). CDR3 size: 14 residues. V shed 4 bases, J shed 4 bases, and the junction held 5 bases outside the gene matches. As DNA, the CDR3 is TGTGCCAGCAGCGTGGGACAGTTATACAATGAGCAGTTCTTC. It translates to CASSVGQLYNEQFF.

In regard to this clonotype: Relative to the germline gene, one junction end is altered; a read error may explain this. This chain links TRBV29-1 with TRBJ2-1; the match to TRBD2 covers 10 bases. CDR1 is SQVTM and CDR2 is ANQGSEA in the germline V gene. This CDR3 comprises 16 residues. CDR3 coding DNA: TGCAGCGTTGAAGATCTTGGCTGGACTAGCGGCAATGAGCAGCTCTTC. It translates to CSVEDLGWTSGNEQLF.

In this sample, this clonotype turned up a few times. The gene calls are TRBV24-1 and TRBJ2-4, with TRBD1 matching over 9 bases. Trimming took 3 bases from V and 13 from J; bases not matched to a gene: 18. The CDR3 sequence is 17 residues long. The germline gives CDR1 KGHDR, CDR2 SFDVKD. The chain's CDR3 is CATSDNGPGQGFFGQYF. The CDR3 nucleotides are TGTGCCACCAGTGATAACGGTCCGGGACAGGGATTTTTCGGGCAGTACTTC.

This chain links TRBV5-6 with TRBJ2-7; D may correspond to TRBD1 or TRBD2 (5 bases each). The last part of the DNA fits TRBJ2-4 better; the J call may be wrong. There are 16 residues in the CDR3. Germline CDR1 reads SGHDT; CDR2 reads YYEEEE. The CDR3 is CASSLTRDRVHNIQYF. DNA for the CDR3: TGTGCCAGCAGCTTGACCAGGGACCGCGTTCACAACATTCAGTACTTC.

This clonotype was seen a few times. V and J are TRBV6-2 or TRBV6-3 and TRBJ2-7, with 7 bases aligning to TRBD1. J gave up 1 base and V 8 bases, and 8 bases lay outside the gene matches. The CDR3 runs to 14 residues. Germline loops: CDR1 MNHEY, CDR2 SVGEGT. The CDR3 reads CASRSRTGSYEQYF. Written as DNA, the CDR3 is TGTGCCAGCCGATCTCGGACAGGTTCCTACGAGCAGTACTTC.

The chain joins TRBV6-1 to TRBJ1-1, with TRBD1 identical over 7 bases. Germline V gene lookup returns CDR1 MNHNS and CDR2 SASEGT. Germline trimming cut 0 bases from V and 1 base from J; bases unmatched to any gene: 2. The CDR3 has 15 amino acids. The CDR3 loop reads CASSEARTGNTEAFF. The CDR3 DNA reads TGTGCCAGCAGTGAAGCGAGGACAGGGAACACTGAAGCTTTCTTT.

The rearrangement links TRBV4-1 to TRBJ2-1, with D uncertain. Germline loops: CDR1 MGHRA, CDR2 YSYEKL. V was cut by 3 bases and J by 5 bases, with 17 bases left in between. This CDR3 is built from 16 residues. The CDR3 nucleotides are TGCGCCAGCAGCCAGATAGGCCCCGGGTGGGACAATGAGCAGTTCTTC. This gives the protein CASSQIGPGWDNEQFF.

Here the CDR3 reads CSASVSRHPQYF. CDR3 sequence (DNA): TGCAGTGCTAGTGTCTCGAGACACCCACAGTATTTT. The chain is built from TRBV20-1 and TRBJ2-3; D ambiguous. V lost 3 bases and J lost 12, with 16 bases in between. CDR3 length: 12 residues. In germline, CDR1 is DFQATT, CDR2 SNEGSKA (reference sequence).

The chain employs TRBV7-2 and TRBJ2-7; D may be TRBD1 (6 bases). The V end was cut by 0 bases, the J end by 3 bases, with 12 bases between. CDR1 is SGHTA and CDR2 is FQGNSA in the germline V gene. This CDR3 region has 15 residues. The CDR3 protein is CASSLARGQNYEQYF. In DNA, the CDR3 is TGTGCCAGCAGCTTAGCTAGAGGACAGAACTACGAGCAGTACTTC.

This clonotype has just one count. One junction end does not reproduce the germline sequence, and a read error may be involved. The CDR3 loop is CASSLAGPAGNTIYF. The CDR3 DNA reads TGTGCCAGCAGCTTAGCGGGGCCGGCTGGAAACACTATATATTTT. V gene TRBV7-8 combines with J gene TRBJ1-3, with D possibly TRBD1 on 5 matching bases. From germline, CDR1 is SGHVS and CDR2 FQNEAQ. There are 15 residues in the CDR3. Full variable domain (rest looked up from reference TRBV7-8 and TRBJ1-3): GAGVSQSPRYKVAKRGQDVALRCDPISGHVSLFWYQQALGQGPEFLTYFQNEAQLDKSGLPSDRFFAERPEGSVSTLKIQRTQQEDSAVYLCASSLAGPAGNTIYFGEGSWLTVV.

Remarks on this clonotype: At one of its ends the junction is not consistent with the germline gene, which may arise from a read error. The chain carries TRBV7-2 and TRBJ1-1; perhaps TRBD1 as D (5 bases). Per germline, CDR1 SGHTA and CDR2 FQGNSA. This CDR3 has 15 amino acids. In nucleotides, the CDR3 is TGCGCCAGCAGCTTGGCCCAGGGCTTGAACACTGAAGCTTTCTTT. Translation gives CASSLAQGLNTEAFF.

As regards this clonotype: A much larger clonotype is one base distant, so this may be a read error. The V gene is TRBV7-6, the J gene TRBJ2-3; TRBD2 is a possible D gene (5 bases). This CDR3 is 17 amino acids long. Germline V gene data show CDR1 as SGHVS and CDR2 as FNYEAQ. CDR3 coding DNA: TGTGCCAGCAGCTTTGACTCCACCCGGGGTAGCACAGCTACGCAGTATTTT. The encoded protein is CASSFDSTRGSTATQYF.

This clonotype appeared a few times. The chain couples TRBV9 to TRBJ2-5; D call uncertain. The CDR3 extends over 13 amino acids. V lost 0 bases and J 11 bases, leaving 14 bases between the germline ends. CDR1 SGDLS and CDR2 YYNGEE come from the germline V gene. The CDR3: CASSVEIGSQQYF. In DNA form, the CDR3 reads TGTGCCAGCAGCGTAGAGATCGGGTCGCAGCAGTACTTC.

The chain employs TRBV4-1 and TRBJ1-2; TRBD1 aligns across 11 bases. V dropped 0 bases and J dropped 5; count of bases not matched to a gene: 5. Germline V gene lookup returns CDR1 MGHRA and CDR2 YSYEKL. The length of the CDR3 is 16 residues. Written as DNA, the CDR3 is TGCGCCAGCAGCCAAGATGTGGACAGGGGGCGTTATGGCTACACCTTC. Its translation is CASSQDVDRGRYGYTF.

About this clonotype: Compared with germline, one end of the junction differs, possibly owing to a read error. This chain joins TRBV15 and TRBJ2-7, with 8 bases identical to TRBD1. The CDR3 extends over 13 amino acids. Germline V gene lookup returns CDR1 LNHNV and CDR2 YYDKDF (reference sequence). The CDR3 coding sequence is TGTACCACCACTCGACAGGGGACGTACGAGCAGTACTTC. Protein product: CTTTRQGTYEQYF.

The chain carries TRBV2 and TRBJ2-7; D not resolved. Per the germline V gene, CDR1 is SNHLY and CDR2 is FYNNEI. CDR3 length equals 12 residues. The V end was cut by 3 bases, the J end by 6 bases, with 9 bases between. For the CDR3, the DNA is TGTGCCAGCAGTGATCAAAAGGGCGAGCAGTACTTC. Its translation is CASSDQKGEQYF.

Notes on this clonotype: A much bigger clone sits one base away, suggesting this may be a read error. Written as DNA, the CDR3 is TGCATTGCTAGAGTCAGGGGGCAAACCTACGAGCAGTACTTC. Its protein is CIARVRGQTYEQYF. The chain joins TRBV20-1 to TRBJ2-7; 8 positions match TRBD1. Looked up from germline, CDR1 is DFQATT and CDR2 is SNEGSKA (reference sequence). The CDR3 is 14 residues long.

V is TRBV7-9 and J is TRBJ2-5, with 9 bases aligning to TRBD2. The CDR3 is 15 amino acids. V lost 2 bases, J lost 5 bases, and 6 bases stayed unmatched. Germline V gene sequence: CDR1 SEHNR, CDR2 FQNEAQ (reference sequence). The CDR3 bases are TGTGCCAGCAGCTTAAGAATAGCGGGGGATGAGACCCAGTACTTC. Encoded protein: CASSLRIAGDETQYF.

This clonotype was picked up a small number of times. The CDR3 nucleotides read TGTGCCAGCAGCTCCGCCGGGACATACGAGCAGTACTTC. It is translated as CASSSAGTYEQYF. The chain combines TRBV7-9 with TRBJ2-7, with D possibly TRBD1 on 6 matching bases. This CDR3 comprises 13 residues. V lost 4 bases to trimming and J lost 4 bases, with 11 bases between them. CDR1 and CDR2 from the germline V gene are SEHNR and FQNEAQ (reference sequence).